The TCR beta chain under discussion was sequenced for a study of shared clonotypes between healthy human individuals. This table comes from immunoSEQ multiplex PCR, and its TCRdb copy is limited to in-frame clones, with some not included. The table shows more than 2,000,000 clones, with roughly 93% occurring only once. This CDR3 has 14 amino acids. Germline V gene sequence: CDR1 SGDLS, CDR2 YYNGEE. V is TRBV9 and J is TRBJ2-5, with 7 bases matching TRBD1. The J call is uncertain, as TRBJ2-7 better fits the DNA end. The sample was naive CD4+ T cells from PBMCs. Subset meaning: CD45RA+ positively selected. The TCR was taken from a man between 18 and 35 years old in good health. Some clones in this sample may be carry-over from other donors' samples. CDR3: CASSVAQGPYEQYF. CDR3 nucleotides: TGTGCCAGCAGCGTAGCACAGGGGCCTTACGAGCAGTACTTC.